The 5 T cell receptor beta chains below come from one sample, sequenced in a study of T-cell memory formation after mild COVID-19. TCRdb fed the 5' RACE reads into MiXCR, producing one record per CDR3 protein. The sample shows about 400,000 distinct CDR3 sequences, about 15% of them seen only once. The sample taken for sequencing was PBMCs or a T cell subset sorted from them (not recorded which). All receptors derive from a young man who had mild COVID-19 (a few samples of this study predate the infection). Cell type and time point are not known.

The V gene is TRBV6-2 or TRBV6-3, the J gene TRBJ1-1; TRBD1 is a possible D gene (5 bases). This CDR3 contains 13 residues. Trimming removed 5 bases from V and 5 bases from J, with 12 bases in between. The germline V gene has CDR1 MNHEY and CDR2 SVGEGT. The CDR3 nucleotides read TGTGCCAGCAGTCCCTGGGGGAAAACTGAAGCTTTCTTT. Residues: CASSPWGKTEAFF.

The V and J genes are TRBV18 and TRBJ1-4; D is unclear. Looked up from germline, CDR1 is KGHSH and CDR2 is LQKENI. V lost 5 bases, J lost 7 bases, and 8 bases lay in between. This CDR3 spans 12 amino acids. CDR3 sequence: CASSADREKLFF. CDR3 nucleotides: TGTGCCAGCTCAGCGGATCGTGAAAAACTGTTTTTT.

The rearrangement links TRBV7-9 to TRBJ2-5; 7 nucleotides line up with TRBD2. With V trimmed by 4 bases and J by 5 bases, 13 bases remained unmatched. Germline V CDR1 and CDR2: SEHNR, FQNEAQ (reference sequence). The CDR3 has 16 amino acids. CDR3 nucleotide sequence: TGTGCCAGCAGCTCCCCCCTGGGGGGGTCAGGGGAGACCCAGTACTTC. Its translation: CASSSPLGGSGETQYF.

This rearrangement joins TRBV7-9 to TRBJ1-3; weak D call: TRBD1 (5 bases). CDR3 length: 16 amino acids. Germline V CDR1 and CDR2: SEHNR, FQNEAQ (reference sequence). V shed 4 bases and J shed 0 bases, with 13 bases lying between them. The chain's CDR3 is CASSSAGTYSGNTIYF. DNA for the CDR3: TGTGCCAGCAGCTCGGCGGGGACCTACTCTGGAAACACCATATATTTT.

This rearrangement joins TRBV5-5 to TRBJ2-3, with no clear D. Germline CDR1 and CDR2: SGHKS and YYEKEE (reference sequence). There are 15 residues in the CDR3. Trimming removed 1 base from V and 4 bases from J, with 13 bases in between. The CDR3, as DNA: TGTGCCAGCAGCTTGAACAGAATAAGATCAGATACGCAGTATTTT. It specifies CASSLNRIRSDTQYF.